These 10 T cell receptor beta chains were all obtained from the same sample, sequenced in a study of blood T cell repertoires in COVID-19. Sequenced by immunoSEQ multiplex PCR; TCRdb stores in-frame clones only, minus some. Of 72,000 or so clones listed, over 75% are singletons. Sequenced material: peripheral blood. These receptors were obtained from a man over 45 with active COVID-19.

The CDR3 nucleotides read TGTGCCAGCTTGCGGACACCGAACACTGAAGCTTTCTTT. Residues: CASLRTPNTEAFF. The chain couples TRBV5-6 to TRBJ1-1; possible D gene TRBD1, 5 bases. This CDR3 has 13 amino acids. CDR1 SGHDT and CDR2 YYEEEE come from the germline V gene. V lost 7 bases to trimming and J lost 1 base, with 11 bases between them.

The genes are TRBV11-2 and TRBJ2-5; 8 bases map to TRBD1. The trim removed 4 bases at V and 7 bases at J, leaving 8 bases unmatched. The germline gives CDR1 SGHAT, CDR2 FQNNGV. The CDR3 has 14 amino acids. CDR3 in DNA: TGTGCCAGCAGCTCGACAGGGGATGGCGGGACCCAGTACTTC. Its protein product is CASSSTGDGGTQYF.

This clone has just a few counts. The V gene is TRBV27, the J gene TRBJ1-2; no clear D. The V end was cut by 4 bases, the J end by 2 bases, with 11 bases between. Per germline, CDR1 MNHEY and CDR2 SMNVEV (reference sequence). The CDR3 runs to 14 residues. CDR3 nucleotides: TGTGCCAGCAGTTCCTCGATCCGGAACTATGGCTACACCTTC. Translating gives CASSSSIRNYGYTF.

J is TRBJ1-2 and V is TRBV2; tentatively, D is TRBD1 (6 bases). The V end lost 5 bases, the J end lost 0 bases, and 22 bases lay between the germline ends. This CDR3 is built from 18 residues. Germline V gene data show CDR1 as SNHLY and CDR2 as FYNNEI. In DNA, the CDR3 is TGTGCCAGCAGTAACCAAGGACAGACAGCAGGAGCTAACTATGGCTACACCTTC. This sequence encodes CASSNQGQTAGANYGYTF.

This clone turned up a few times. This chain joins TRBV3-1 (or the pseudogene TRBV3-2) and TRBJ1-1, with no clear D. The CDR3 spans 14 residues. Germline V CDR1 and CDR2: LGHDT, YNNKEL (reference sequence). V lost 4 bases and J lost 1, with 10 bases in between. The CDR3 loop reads CASSLPERNTEAFF. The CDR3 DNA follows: TGTGCCAGCAGCCTTCCCGAGAGGAACACTGAAGCTTTCTTT.

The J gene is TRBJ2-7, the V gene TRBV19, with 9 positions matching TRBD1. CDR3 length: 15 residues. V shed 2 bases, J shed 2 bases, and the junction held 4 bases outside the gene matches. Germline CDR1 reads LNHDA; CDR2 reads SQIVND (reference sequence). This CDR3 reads CASSISGQGTYEQYF. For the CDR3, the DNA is TGTGCCAGTAGTATATCGGGACAGGGTACCTACGAGCAGTACTTC.

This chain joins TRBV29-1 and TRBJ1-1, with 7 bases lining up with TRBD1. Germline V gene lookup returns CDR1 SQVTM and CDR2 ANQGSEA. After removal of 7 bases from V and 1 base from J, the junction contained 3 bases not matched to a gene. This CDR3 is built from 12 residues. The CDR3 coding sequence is TGCAGCGCAAACAGGGGGAACACTGAAGCTTTCTTT. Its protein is CSANRGNTEAFF.

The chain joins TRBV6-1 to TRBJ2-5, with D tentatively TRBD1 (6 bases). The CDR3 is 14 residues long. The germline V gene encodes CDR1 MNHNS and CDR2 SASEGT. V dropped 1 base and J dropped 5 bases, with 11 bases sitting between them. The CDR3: CASSEDRVRETQYF. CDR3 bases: TGTGCCAGCAGTGAAGACAGGGTTCGGGAGACCCAGTACTTC.

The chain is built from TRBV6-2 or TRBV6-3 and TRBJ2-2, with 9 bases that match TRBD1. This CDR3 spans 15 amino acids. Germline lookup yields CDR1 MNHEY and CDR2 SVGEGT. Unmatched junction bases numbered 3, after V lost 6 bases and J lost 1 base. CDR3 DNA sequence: TGTGCCAGCAGCAAGGGACAGGGGAACACCGGGGAGCTGTTTTTT. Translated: CASSKGQGNTGELFF.

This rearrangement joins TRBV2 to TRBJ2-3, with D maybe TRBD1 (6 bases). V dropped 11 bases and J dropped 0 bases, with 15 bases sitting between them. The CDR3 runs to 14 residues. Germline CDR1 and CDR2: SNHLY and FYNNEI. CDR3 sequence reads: CAVLGGTSTDTQYF. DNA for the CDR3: TGTGCCGTATTAGGGGGAACTAGCACAGATACGCAGTATTTT.